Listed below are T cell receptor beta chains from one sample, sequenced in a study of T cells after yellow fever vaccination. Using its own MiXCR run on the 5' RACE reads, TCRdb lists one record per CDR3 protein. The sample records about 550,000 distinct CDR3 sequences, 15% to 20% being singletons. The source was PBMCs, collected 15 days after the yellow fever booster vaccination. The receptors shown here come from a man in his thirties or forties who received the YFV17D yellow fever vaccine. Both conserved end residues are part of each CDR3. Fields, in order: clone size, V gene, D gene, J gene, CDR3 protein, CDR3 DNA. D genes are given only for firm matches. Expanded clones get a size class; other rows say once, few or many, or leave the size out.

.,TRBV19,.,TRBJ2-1,CASSPRLPVYNEQFF,TGTGCCAGTAGTCCCCGACTGCCCGTCTACAATGAGCAGTTCTTC
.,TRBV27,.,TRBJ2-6,CASRLAGRSSGANVLTF,TGTGCCAGCCGCTTGGCGGGACGTAGCTCTGGGGCCAACGTCCTGACTTTC
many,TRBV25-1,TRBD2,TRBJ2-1,CASSSSGAYNEQFF,TGTGCCAGCAGCTCTAGCGGAGCGTACAATGAGCAGTTCTTC
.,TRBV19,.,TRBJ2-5,CASMGRETQYF,TGTGCCAGTATGGGAAGAGAGACCCAGTACTTC
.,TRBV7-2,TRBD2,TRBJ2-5,CASSLVGTSGSGETQYF,TGTGCCAGCAGCTTAGTAGGGACTAGCGGGAGTGGAGAGACCCAGTACTTC
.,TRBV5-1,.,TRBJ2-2,CASNGQGNTGELFF,TGCGCCAGCAATGGGCAGGGCAACACCGGGGAGCTGTTTTTT
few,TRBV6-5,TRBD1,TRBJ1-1,CASSYRAGGVLAFF,TGTGCCAGCAGTTACCGGGCAGGGGGAGTGTTAGCTTTCTTT
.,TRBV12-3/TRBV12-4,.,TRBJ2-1,CASTPGGGSYNEQFF,TGTGCCAGCACCCCTGGGGGAGGATCCTACAATGAGCAGTTCTTC
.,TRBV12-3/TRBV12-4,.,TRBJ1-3,CASTQSGNTIYF,TGTGCCAGCACTCAATCTGGGAACACCATATATTTT
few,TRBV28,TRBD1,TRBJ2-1,CASSQIRDRGRREQFF,TGTGCCAGCAGTCAAATCCGGGACAGGGGGCGCCGAGAGCAGTTCTTC
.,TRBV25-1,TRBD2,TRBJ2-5,CASSDSGRETQYF,TGTGCCAGCAGTGATAGCGGGAGAGAGACCCAGTACTTC
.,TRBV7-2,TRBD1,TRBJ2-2,CASSILQGPGELFF,TGTGCCAGCAGCATTCTACAGGGGCCCGGGGAGCTGTTTTTT
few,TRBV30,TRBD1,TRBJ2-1,CARDRGLGSVQFF,TGTGCCCGGGACAGGGGTCTGGGTAGTGTGCAGTTCTTC
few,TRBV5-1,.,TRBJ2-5,CASSLAAAGRETQYF,TGCGCCAGCAGCTTGGCCGCGGCAGGGCGGGAGACCCAGTACTTC
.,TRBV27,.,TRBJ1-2,CASSLEGRGYGYTF,TGTGCCAGCAGTTTAGAGGGGCGGGGCTATGGCTACACCTTC
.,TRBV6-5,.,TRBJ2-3,CASSYDSISTQYF,TGTGCCAGCAGTTATGACTCCATTAGTACGCAGTATTTT
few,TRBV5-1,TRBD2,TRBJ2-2,CASSLLASGRQTGELFF,TGCGCCAGCAGCTTGTTGGCTAGCGGGAGACAGACCGGGGAGCTGTTTTTT
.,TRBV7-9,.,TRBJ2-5,CASSLWSGETQYF,TGTGCCAGCAGCTTGTGGAGTGGCGAGACCCAGTACTTC
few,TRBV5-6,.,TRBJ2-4,CASSLVGAKNIQYF,TGTGCCAGCAGCTTGGTCGGGGCCAAAAACATTCAGTACTTC
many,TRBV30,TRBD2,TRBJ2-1,CAWSPRGAGVLEQFF,TGTGCCTGGAGTCCCCGGGGAGCGGGAGTCCTTGAGCAGTTCTTC
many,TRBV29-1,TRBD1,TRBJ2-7,CSVRTGGPYEQYF,TGCAGCGTGCGGACAGGGGGTCCTTACGAGCAGTACTTC
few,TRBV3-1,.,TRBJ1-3,CASSQDIRTIYF,TGTGCCAGCAGCCAAGATATTCGGACCATATATTTT
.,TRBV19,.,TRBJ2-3,CASSIVVTDTQYF,TGTGCCAGTAGTATTGTGGTTACAGATACGCAGTATTTT
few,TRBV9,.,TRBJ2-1,CASSVAQGNEQFF,TGTGCCAGCAGCGTAGCTCAGGGGAATGAGCAGTTCTTC
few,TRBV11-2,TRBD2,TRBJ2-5,CASSLRLAASQETQYF,TGTGCCAGCAGCTTGAGGCTAGCGGCGTCACAAGAGACCCAGTACTTC
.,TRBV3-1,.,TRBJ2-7,CASSQAFYEQYF,TGTGCCAGCAGCCAGGCTTTCTACGAGCAGTACTTC
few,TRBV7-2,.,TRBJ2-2,CASSLRQAGELFF,TGTGCCAGCAGCTTAAGACAGGCCGGGGAGCTGTTTTTT
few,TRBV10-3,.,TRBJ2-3,CAISEPRWGYTQYF,TGTGCCATCAGTGAGCCCCGGTGGGGCTATACGCAGTATTTT
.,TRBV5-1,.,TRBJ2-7,CASSWRQDEQYF,TGCGCCAGCAGCTGGAGACAGGACGAGCAGTACTTC
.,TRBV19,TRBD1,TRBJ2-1,CASKDPGQGVDNEQFF,TGTGCCAGTAAAGATCCGGGACAGGGGGTCGACAATGAGCAGTTCTTC
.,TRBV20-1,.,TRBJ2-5,CSARPGETQYF,TGCAGTGCTAGGCCTGGGGAGACCCAGTACTTC
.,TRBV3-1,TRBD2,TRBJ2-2,CASSQVTSGSSGELFF,TGTGCCAGCAGCCAAGTGACTAGCGGGAGTTCCGGGGAGCTGTTTTTT
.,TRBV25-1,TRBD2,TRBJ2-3,CASRESGVGTDTQYF,TGTGCCAGCAGGGAGAGCGGGGTAGGAACAGATACGCAGTATTTT
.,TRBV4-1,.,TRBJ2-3,CASSQVGPIITDTQYF,TGCGCCAGCAGCCAGGTGGGACCGATCATCACAGATACGCAGTATTTT
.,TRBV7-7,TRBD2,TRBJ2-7,CASSKGLAGVSNEQYF,TGTGCCAGCAGTAAGGGACTAGCGGGAGTGAGTAACGAGCAGTACTTC